This T cell receptor beta chain was captured in a study of blood T cell repertoires in COVID-19. Study at large: There were acute and convalescent COVID-19 samples, and they came from the United States, Italy and Spain. PBMCs, B-cell-depleted T cells, or T cells provided the cDNA or gDNA that made up the material.

Authors' data handling: Researchers report that nucleated cell counts were estimated from reference gene primer amplification. The table came from immunoSEQ multiplex PCR; TCRdb's copy has only in-frame clones and leaves some out. The V and J calls and clone size were taken over from that table, and D and trimming were inferred from the DNA. The data hold about 240,000 clones, with 75% to 90% observed a single time. The receptor comes from a man in his 60s who had recovered from COVID-19. Input material: peripheral blood.

The chain's CDR3 is CASSTGEEETQYF. CDR3 DNA sequence: TGTGCCAGCTCAACAGGGGAGGAGGAGACCCAGTACTTC. The V call is TRBV18, the J call TRBJ2-5, with a weak D call TRBD1 (7 bases). Trimming left V 5 bases short and J 5 bases short, with 12 bases between. CDR1 is KGHSH and CDR2 is LQKENI in the germline V gene. The CDR3 has 13 amino acids.